The entry below gives a single T cell receptor (beta chain) sequence along with its context. Germline CDR1 reads DFQATT; CDR2 reads SNEGSKA (reference sequence). Trimming pared 6 bases from V and 5 bases from J, leaving 10 bases between. This CDR3 region has 12 residues. The data are from a study of blood T cell repertoires in COVID-19. About the study: COVID-19 samples from acute and convalescent phases originated in the United States, Italy and Spain.

TCRdb's copy holds only in-frame clones and misses some; the assay was immunoSEQ multiplex PCR. The repertoire holds 250,000 or so clones, with about 88% as singletons. The chain recombines TRBV20-1 with TRBJ2-2; D is uncertain. The sequence was collected from a woman between 45 and 65 years old who had recovered from COVID-19. Sequenced sample: PBMCs or T cells enriched from blood (not recorded which). CDR3 sequence: CSASPRTGELFF. Written as DNA, the CDR3 is TGCAGTGCCAGTCCGAGGACCGGGGAGCTGTTTTTT.